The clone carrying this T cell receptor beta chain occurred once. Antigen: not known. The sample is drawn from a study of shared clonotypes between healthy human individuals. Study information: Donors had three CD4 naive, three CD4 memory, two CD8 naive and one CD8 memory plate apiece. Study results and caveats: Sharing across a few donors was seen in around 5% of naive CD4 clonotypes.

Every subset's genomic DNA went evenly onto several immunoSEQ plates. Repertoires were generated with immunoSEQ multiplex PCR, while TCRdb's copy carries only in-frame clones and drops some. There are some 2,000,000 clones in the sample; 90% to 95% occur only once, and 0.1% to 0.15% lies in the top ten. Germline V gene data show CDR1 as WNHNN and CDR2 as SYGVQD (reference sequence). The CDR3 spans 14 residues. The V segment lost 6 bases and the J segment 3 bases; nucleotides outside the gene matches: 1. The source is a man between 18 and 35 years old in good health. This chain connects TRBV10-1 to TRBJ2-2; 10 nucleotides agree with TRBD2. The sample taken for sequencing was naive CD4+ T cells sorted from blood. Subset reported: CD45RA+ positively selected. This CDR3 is CASRSGRDTGELFF. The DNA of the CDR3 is TGCGCCAGCAGAAGCGGGAGGGACACCGGGGAGCTGTTTTTT.